This is a list of T cell receptor beta chains from one sample in a study of shared T cell receptors in the human thymus. Profiling relied on immunoSEQ multiplex PCR, and the TCRdb table lists in-frame clones only, not all of them. The table has about 660,000 clones, around 87% seen once. These data were also filed under a second study, of human thymus T cells.

Sample: thymocytes. The receptors shown here come from a boy younger than two with a congenital heart defect. Each CDR3 is given with its conserved first and last residue. Each record gives: clone size, CDR3 length, D gene, V gene, J gene, CDR3 protein, CDR3 DNA. D genes are given only for firm matches. Size tells how often a clone was seen (once, few, many) or the class of an expanded clone, and some rows leave it out.

.,16,.,TRBV6-5,TRBJ2-2,CASSYSQLAEGGELFF,TGTGCCAGCAGTTACTCACAGCTAGCAGAGGGCGGGGAGCTGTTTTTT
.,15,TRBD1,TRBV19,TRBJ2-7,CASSSPGQGSDEQYF,TGTGCCAGTAGTTCTCCGGGACAGGGGTCTGACGAGCAGTACTTC
.,12,TRBD1,TRBV30,TRBJ2-1,CAWSGQGYEQFF,TGTGCCTGGAGTGGACAGGGCTATGAGCAGTTCTTC
.,15,.,TRBV5-5,TRBJ1-4,CASSLTKGHNEKLFF,TGTGCCAGCAGCTTGACGAAGGGGCATAATGAAAAACTGTTTTTT
.,15,.,TRBV4-3,TRBJ2-7,CASSPGRPHTYEQYF,TGCGCCAGCAGCCCGGGTCGGCCCCACACCTACGAGCAGTACTTC
.,16,TRBD1,TRBV30,TRBJ1-4,CALRQGAHPTNEKLFF,TGTGCCTTGAGACAGGGGGCTCATCCAACTAATGAAAAACTGTTTTTT
.,14,.,TRBV7-9,TRBJ1-1,CASSLVGRNTEAFF,TGTGCCAGCAGCTTAGTGGGGAGGAACACTGAAGCTTTCTTT
.,16,TRBD2,TRBV4-1,TRBJ2-2,CASSLELAYNTGELFF,TGCGCCAGCAGCTTGGAACTAGCGTATAACACCGGGGAGCTGTTTTTT
.,13,.,TRBV19,TRBJ1-2,CASRKAADYGYTF,TGTGCCAGTCGGAAGGCGGCGGACTATGGCTACACCTTC
.,19,TRBD2,TRBV10-1,TRBJ2-1,CASSDSGTSGPISYNEQFF,TGCGCCAGCAGTGACAGTGGAACTAGCGGCCCCATTTCCTACAATGAGCAGTTCTTC
.,18,TRBD2,TRBV5-6,TRBJ2-6,CASSFRLACSSGANVLTF,TGTGCCAGCAGCTTCCGACTAGCGTGCTCCTCTGGGGCCAACGTCCTGACTTTC
once,17,TRBD2,TRBV7-6,TRBJ2-2,CASSLEESGREGGELFF,TGTGCCAGCAGCTTAGAGGAGAGCGGGAGAGAAGGCGGGGAGCTGTTTTTT
.,16,.,TRBV7-2,TRBJ2-1,CASSLWTSLRDNEQFF,TGTGCCAGCAGCTTATGGACTTCGCTTAGGGACAATGAGCAGTTCTTC
.,15,.,TRBV15,TRBJ2-5,CATSRDKEDQETQYF,TGTGCCACCAGCAGAGATAAGGAGGACCAAGAGACCCAGTACTTC
.,16,TRBD1,TRBV19,TRBJ1-4,CASSRGTGGTNEKLFF,TGTGCCAGTAGTCGCGGGACAGGGGGCACTAATGAAAAACTGTTTTTT
.,13,.,TRBV6-1,TRBJ1-1,CASSLSRGTEAFF,TGTGCCAGCAGCCTAAGTAGGGGAACTGAAGCTTTCTTT
.,15,.,TRBV7-6,TRBJ2-1,CASSPRVLLYNEQFF,TGTGCCAGCAGCCCCCGGGTACTCCTCTACAATGAGCAGTTCTTC
few,13,TRBD2,TRBV10-2,TRBJ2-7,CASSRTSAYEQYF,TGCGCCAGCTCACGGACTAGCGCCTACGAGCAGTACTTC
.,16,.,TRBV25-1,TRBJ2-5,CASRTPEEALVETQYF,TGTGCCAGCAGGACCCCCGAGGAGGCCCTCGTGGAGACCCAGTACTTC
.,16,TRBD2,TRBV25-1,TRBJ2-1,CASSDTGTSGYNEQFF,TGTGCCAGCAGTGACACCGGGACTAGCGGATACAATGAGCAGTTCTTC
.,19,TRBD1,TRBV4-2,TRBJ1-4,CASSQEFWTGERANEKLFF,TGTGCCAGCAGCCAAGAGTTCTGGACAGGGGAGAGGGCTAATGAAAAACTGTTTTTT
.,16,.,TRBV5-6,TRBJ1-2,CASSLRGRGKNYGYTF,TGTGCCAGCAGCTTAAGGGGCAGGGGAAAAAACTATGGCTACACCTTC
.,13,.,TRBV30,TRBJ2-7,CAWSGDKPYEQYF,TGTGCCTGGAGCGGGGATAAACCCTACGAGCAGTACTTC
.,18,TRBD1,TRBV4-1,TRBJ1-5,CASSLRTGGEHSNQPQHF,TGCGCCAGCAGCCTGCGGACAGGGGGGGAACATAGCAATCAGCCCCAGCATTTT
.,13,TRBD1,TRBV27,TRBJ2-7,CASSGDRAYEQYF,TGTGCCAGCAGTGGGGACAGGGCCTACGAGCAGTACTTC
.,13,.,TRBV2,TRBJ2-7,CASKEPGLYEQYF,TGTGCCAGCAAAGAGCCAGGGCTCTACGAGCAGTACTTC
.,16,TRBD1,TRBV5-6,TRBJ2-7,CASSLGETGGSYEQYF,TGTGCCAGCAGCCTGGGGGAGACAGGGGGCTCCTACGAGCAGTACTTC
once,15,.,TRBV19,TRBJ2-1,CASSSPSYNYNEQFF,TGTGCCAGTTCAAGCCCTAGCTATAACTACAATGAGCAGTTCTTC
.,17,.,TRBV5-6,TRBJ1-2,CASSFSRGWFLNYGYTF,TGTGCCAGCAGCTTTTCCAGGGGTTGGTTTCTTAACTATGGCTACACCTTC
.,11,.,TRBV20-1,TRBJ2-1,CSARGGNEQFF,TGCAGTGCTAGAGGCGGCAATGAGCAGTTCTTC
once,15,TRBD2,TRBV4-1,TRBJ2-5,CASSFLGGREETQYF,TGCGCCAGCAGCTTCTTAGGCGGGAGGGAAGAGACCCAGTACTTC
.,14,TRBD1,TRBV2,TRBJ2-7,CASNRTGGPYEQYF,TGTGCCAGTAATCGGACAGGGGGCCCCTACGAGCAGTACTTC
.,14,.,TRBV14,TRBJ2-3,CASSQEGVPDTQYF,TGTGCCAGCAGCCAAGAAGGGGTTCCAGATACGCAGTATTTT
.,16,TRBD1,TRBV4-3,TRBJ1-1,CASSQDPTGSAALAFF,TGCGCCAGCAGCCAAGATCCGACAGGGTCGGCCGCCTTGGCTTTCTTT
few,16,.,TRBV6-1,TRBJ2-5,CASSELQGKNQETQYF,TGTGCCAGCAGTGAACTTCAGGGTAAGAACCAAGAGACCCAGTACTTC
.,16,TRBD2,TRBV15,TRBJ2-4,CATSRSPSSGQNIQYF,TGTGCCACCAGCAGATCCCCATCTAGCGGCCAAAACATTCAGTACTTC
.,14,TRBD1,TRBV4-1,TRBJ2-5,CASSPGTALETQYF,TGCGCCAGCAGCCCAGGGACAGCCCTGGAGACCCAGTACTTC
.,17,TRBD1,TRBV27,TRBJ1-1,CASSLRTGGIGNTEAFF,TGTGCCAGCAGTTTACGGACAGGGGGCATCGGGAACACTGAAGCTTTCTTT
.,14,TRBD1,TRBV5-1,TRBJ2-2,CASDRGRDTGELFF,TGCGCCAGTGACAGGGGGCGCGATACCGGGGAGCTGTTTTTT
.,15,.,TRBV5-1,TRBJ2-5,CASSLDGEHHGTQYF,TGCGCCAGCAGCTTGGACGGGGAGCACCACGGGACCCAGTACTTC
.,17,.,TRBV13,TRBJ2-2,CASSRGDSPLNTGELFF,TGTGCCAGCAGCCGAGGGGACTCCCCCTTGAACACCGGGGAGCTGTTTTTT
.,19,.,TRBV19,TRBJ2-4,CASSIRDTGWVLAKNIQYF,TGTGCCAGTAGTATCAGGGACACAGGCTGGGTTTTAGCCAAAAACATTCAGTACTTC
.,13,TRBD1,TRBV19,TRBJ1-1,CASSQGENTEAFF,TGTGCCAGTAGCCAGGGGGAGAACACTGAAGCTTTCTTT
.,14,.,TRBV6-4,TRBJ2-1,CASSSGQSYNEQFF,TGTGCCAGCAGCAGCGGACAGTCCTACAATGAGCAGTTCTTC
.,15,TRBD2,TRBV9,TRBJ2-5,CASSWQIAGEETQYF,TGTGCCAGCAGCTGGCAAATAGCGGGAGAAGAGACCCAGTACTTC
.,17,TRBD2,TRBV27,TRBJ2-2,CASSYPSLAVNTGELFF,TGTGCCAGCAGTTACCCCTCACTAGCGGTGAACACCGGGGAGCTGTTTTTT
.,14,.,TRBV6-4,TRBJ1-1,CASSEGAGNTEAFF,TGTGCCAGCAGTGAAGGTGCAGGGAACACTGAAGCTTTCTTT
.,17,.,TRBV14,TRBJ2-3,CASSQPASAGNTDTQYF,TGTGCCAGCAGCCAACCGGCTAGCGCAGGGAACACAGATACGCAGTATTTT
.,15,TRBD1,TRBV7-8,TRBJ2-3,CASRTTGGRSDTQYF,TGTGCCAGCAGAACGACAGGGGGTAGGTCGGATACGCAGTATTTT
.,12,TRBD1,TRBV30,TRBJ1-5,CASGQGNQPQHF,TGTGCCTCGGGACAGGGGAATCAGCCCCAGCATTTT
.,15,.,TRBV19,TRBJ2-5,CASGPRRAVGETQYF,TGTGCCAGTGGCCCCCGCAGGGCGGTCGGGGAGACCCAGTACTTC
.,15,TRBD1,TRBV5-1,TRBJ2-7,CASRARTGGSYEQYF,TGCGCCAGCAGGGCCCGGACAGGGGGCTCCTACGAGCAGTACTTC
.,16,TRBD1,TRBV27,TRBJ2-2,CASSPPGQEITGELFF,TGTGCCAGCAGTCCTCCGGGACAGGAGATCACCGGGGAGCTGTTTTTT
.,14,.,TRBV9,TRBJ1-1,CASSVARGNTEAFF,TGTGCCAGCAGCGTAGCCCGGGGGAACACTGAAGCTTTCTTT
.,15,TRBD2,TRBV19,TRBJ2-2,CASSLAGGDTGELFF,TGTGCCAGTAGCCTAGCGGGAGGGGACACCGGGGAGCTGTTTTTT
.,11,TRBD1,TRBV2,TRBJ2-4,CASRSRDRGDF,TGTGCCAGCAGAAGCCGGGACAGGGGGGACTTC